The 7 T cell receptor beta chains reported below all come from one sample, sequenced in a study of OX40 agonist ivuxolimab in advanced cancers. Repertoires were generated with immunoSEQ multiplex PCR, while TCRdb's copy carries only in-frame clones and drops some. Altogether 30,000 to 40,000 clones are present, over 60% being singletons, with the ten largest covering over 20%. Sequenced here: CD4+ or CD8+ T cells sorted from blood, sampled in a trial of the OX40 agonist ivuxolimab. These receptors were taken from an adult with an advanced solid tumor such as melanoma, head and neck, liver or kidney cancer.

The chain links TRBV4-3 to TRBJ2-7; no clear D. The CDR3 totals 15 residues. V was cut by 2 bases and J by 6 bases, with 17 bases left in between. Per germline, CDR1 LGHNA and CDR2 YSLEER. The CDR3 loop is CASSQSSIGAAEQYF. The CDR3 region has the DNA TGCGCCAGCAGCCAATCTTCTATTGGCGCTGCCGAGCAGTACTTC.

This chain connects TRBV30 to TRBJ1-3; 7 bases align to TRBD1. V lost 3 bases, J lost 10 bases, and 15 bases stayed unmatched. Per germline, CDR1 GTSNPN and CDR2 SVGIG (reference sequence). The length of the CDR3 is 15 residues. The CDR3 DNA reads TGTGCCTGGAGGGGGGACAGCCATAATCAAATGACCATATATTTT. It codes for CAWRGDSHNQMTIYF.

This chain connects TRBV28 to TRBJ2-5; 15 bases are shared with TRBD2. The end of the DNA fits TRBJ2-7 better, so the J call may be wrong. CDR1 MDHEN and CDR2 SYDVKM come from the germline V gene. This CDR3 has 17 amino acids. The CDR3 region is CASSSGTSGGPFYEQYF. The CDR3, as DNA: TGTGCCAGCAGTTCAGGGACTAGCGGGGGGCCCTTCTACGAGCAGTACTTC.

The chain is built from TRBV4-1 and TRBJ1-1; the match to TRBD1 covers 7 bases. The V and J ends lost 6 bases and 2 bases, in that order; junction bases with no gene match: 6. The length of the CDR3 is 14 residues. The germline gives CDR1 MGHRA, CDR2 YSYEKL. The DNA for the CDR3 is TGCGCCAGCAGGAGAGGGACAGACAACACTGAAGCTTTCTTT. Encoded protein: CASRRGTDNTEAFF.

This clone has only a few counts. V and J are TRBV2 and TRBJ2-6; TRBD1 is a possible D gene (6 bases). V lost 6 bases and J 0 bases, leaving 6 bases between the germline ends. This CDR3 spans 14 amino acids. From germline, CDR1 is SNHLY and CDR2 FYNNEI. The CDR3 loop is CASRDSSGANVLTF. The CDR3 DNA sequence: TGTGCCAGCAGGGACAGCTCTGGGGCCAACGTCCTGACTTTC.

The V call is TRBV5-1, the J call TRBJ2-7, with no clear D. V lost 6 bases and J lost 4, with 17 bases in between. Germline CDR1 is SGHRS and CDR2 is YFSETQ. The CDR3 consists of 14 residues. CDR3 residues: CASTPGGSAYEQYF. Here the CDR3 DNA reads TGCGCCAGCACCCCGGGTGGGTCGGCTTACGAGCAGTACTTC.

The chain combines TRBV19 with TRBJ1-4; D perhaps matches TRBD1 (6 bases). The ends were cut back, 4 bases at V and 4 bases at J, with 13 bases in the middle. The germline CDR1 and CDR2 sequences are LNHDA and SQIVND (reference sequence). This CDR3 contains 15 residues. CDR3 sequence reads: CASSTGQLNNEKLFF. The CDR3 nucleotides read TGTGCCAGTAGTACCGGACAGCTTAATAATGAAAAACTGTTTTTT.